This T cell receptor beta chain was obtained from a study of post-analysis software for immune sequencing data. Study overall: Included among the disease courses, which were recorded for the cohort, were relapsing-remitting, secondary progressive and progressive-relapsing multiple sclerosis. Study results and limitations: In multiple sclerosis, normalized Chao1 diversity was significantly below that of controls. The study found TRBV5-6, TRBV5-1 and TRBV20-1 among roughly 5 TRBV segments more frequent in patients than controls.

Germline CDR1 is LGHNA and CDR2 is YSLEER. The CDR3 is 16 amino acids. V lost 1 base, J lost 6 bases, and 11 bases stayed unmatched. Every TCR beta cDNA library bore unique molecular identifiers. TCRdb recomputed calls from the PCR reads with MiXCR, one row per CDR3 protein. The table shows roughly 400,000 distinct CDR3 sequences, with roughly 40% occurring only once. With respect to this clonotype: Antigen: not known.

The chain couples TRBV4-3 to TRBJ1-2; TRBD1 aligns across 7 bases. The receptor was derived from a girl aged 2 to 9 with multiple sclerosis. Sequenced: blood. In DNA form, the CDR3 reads TGCGCCAGCAGCCAAGCCCACGACAGGGTATTCGATGGCTACACCTTC. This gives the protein CASSQAHDRVFDGYTF.